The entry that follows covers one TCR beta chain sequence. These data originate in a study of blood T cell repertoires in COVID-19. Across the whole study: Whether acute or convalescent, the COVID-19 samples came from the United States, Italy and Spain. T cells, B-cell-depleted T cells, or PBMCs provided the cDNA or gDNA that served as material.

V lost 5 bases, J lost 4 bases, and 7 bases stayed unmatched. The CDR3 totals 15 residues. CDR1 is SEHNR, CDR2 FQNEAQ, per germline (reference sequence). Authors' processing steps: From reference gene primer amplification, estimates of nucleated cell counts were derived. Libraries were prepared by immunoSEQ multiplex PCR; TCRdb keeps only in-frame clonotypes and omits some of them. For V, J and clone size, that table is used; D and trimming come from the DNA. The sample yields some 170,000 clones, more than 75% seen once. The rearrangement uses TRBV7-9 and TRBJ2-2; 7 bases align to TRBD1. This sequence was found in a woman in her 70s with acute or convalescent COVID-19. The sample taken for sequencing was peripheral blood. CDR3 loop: CASSTLTGITGELFF. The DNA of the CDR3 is TGTGCCAGCAGCACTCTGACAGGGATCACCGGGGAGCTGTTTTTT.